The source of this TCR beta chain is a study of T cell responses to AZD1222 COVID-19 vaccine. Study findings and constraints: CD4 TCRs covered the whole spike, strongest at regions 160-218 and 743-854.

The CDR3 sequence is 19 residues long. Germline CDR1 reads LGHDT; CDR2 reads YNNKEL (reference sequence). V gave up 3 bases and J gave up 2 bases, with 23 bases separating them. The sample holds a few counts of this clone. Its antigen is unknown. Measured with immunoSEQ multiplex PCR; TCRdb has only the in-frame clones, and not every one. Of fewer than 120,000 clones listed, 70% to 90% are singletons. V is TRBV3-1 (or the pseudogene TRBV3-2) and J is TRBJ1-5; D may be TRBD1 (5 bases). The origin of this receptor is an adult in good health. The sequencing used peripheral blood, collected on day 0 of AZD1222 vaccination. The CDR3 sequence is CASSHPPLGGAGGNQPQHF. DNA of the CDR3: TGTGCCAGCAGCCACCCCCCTTTGGGAGGGGCCGGCGGCAATCAGCCCCAGCATTTT.